The entry that follows covers one TCR beta chain sequence. The sample originates from a study of blood T cell repertoires in COVID-19. Study at large: The United States, Italy and Spain provided the acute and convalescent COVID-19 samples. In each case, the material was cDNA or gDNA derived from T cells, B-cell-depleted T cells, or PBMCs.

Germline V gives CDR1 SGHTA, CDR2 FQGNSA. Trimming took 4 bases from V and 4 from J; bases not matched to a gene: 8. CDR3 size: 15 residues. How the authors handled the data: By means of reference gene primer amplification, nucleated cell counts were estimated. Produced via immunoSEQ multiplex PCR; TCRdb's table is partial and in-frame only. The V and J calls and clone size are taken from that table; D and trimming were inferred from the DNA. The table records 150,000 to 200,000 clones, 88% of them present only once. The V gene is TRBV7-2, the J gene TRBJ2-7, with 9 bases identical to TRBD2. This sequence was found in a man aged 60 to 75 with acute or convalescent COVID-19. The specimen sequenced was peripheral blood. The CDR3 reads CASSSAGTSTYEQYF. DNA for the CDR3: TGTGCCAGCAGCTCAGCCGGGACTAGCACGTACGAGCAGTACTTC.